A selection of T cell receptor beta chains follows, all from one sample in a study of blood T cell repertoires in COVID-19. The method was immunoSEQ multiplex PCR; TCRdb's version includes in-frame clones alone and lacks a portion of them. The sample consists of approximately 350,000 clones, more than 80% of them appearing once. The sequencing input was peripheral blood. These receptors came from a man aged 40-50 years with acute or convalescent COVID-19. The CDR3 runs from the conserved cysteine through the conserved F or W. The D gene is left open where the match is weak.

V	J	D	DNA	CDR3
TRBV19	TRBJ2-3	TRBD2	TGTGCCAGTAGTAGCTGGCGGGGGGCAAGGGATACGCAGTATTTT	CASSSWRGARDTQYF
TRBV6-5	TRBJ1-2	TRBD1	TGTGCCAGCAGCCGCCGGGACAGCCGATCCTATGGCTACACCTTC	CASSRRDSRSYGYTF
TRBV9	TRBJ1-1	TRBD1	TGTGCCAGCAGCGTAGGTGGGGGACAGGGTTTTTTCTTT	CASSVGGGQGFFF
TRBV5-6	TRBJ2-2	NA	TGTGCCAGCAGCCGCCGACTTGTCACCGGGGAGCTGTTTTTT	CASSRRLVTGELFF
TRBV27	TRBJ1-4	NA	TGTGCCAGCAGTTTAGGGGGACTGGAAGAAAAACTGTTTTTT	CASSLGGLEEKLFF
TRBV28	TRBJ1-4	NA	TGTGCCAGCAGCACTCACAGGGATGCTAATGAAAAACTGTTTTTT	CASSTHRDANEKLFF
TRBV19	TRBJ2-2	NA	TGTGCCAGTAGTATAGATCCGGGCCGGGGGACCGGGGAGCTGTTTTTT	CASSIDPGRGTGELFF
TRBV9	TRBJ2-4	NA	TGTGCCAGCAGTGAAGGAGCGATAAAAAACATTCAGTACTTC	CASSEGAIKNIQYF
TRBV12-3/TRBV12-4	TRBJ2-1	NA	TGTGCCAGCGACAGGCTTCGGAACAATGAGCAGTTCTTC	CASDRLRNNEQFF
TRBV28	TRBJ1-2	NA	TGTGCCAGCAGTTCAGGTCGTCGGCTTCATGGCTACACCTTC	CASSSGRRLHGYTF
TRBV18	TRBJ1-1	NA	TGTGCCAGCTCACCGACAGTGAACACTGAAGCTTTCTTT	CASSPTVNTEAFF
TRBV5-6	TRBJ2-1	TRBD1	TGTGCCAGCAGCTTGGGGGACAGCCCCTACAATGAGCAGTTCTTC	CASSLGDSPYNEQFF
TRBV6-2/TRBV6-3	TRBJ2-7	TRBD1	TGTGCCAGCAGTTACCCCGACAGGGGGCTCTACGAGCAGTACTTC	CASSYPDRGLYEQYF
TRBV3-1/TRBV3-2	TRBJ2-1	NA	TGTGCCAGCAGCCCCCGGAGGAAGGGTTCCCATGAGCAGTTCTTC	CASSPRRKGSHEQFF